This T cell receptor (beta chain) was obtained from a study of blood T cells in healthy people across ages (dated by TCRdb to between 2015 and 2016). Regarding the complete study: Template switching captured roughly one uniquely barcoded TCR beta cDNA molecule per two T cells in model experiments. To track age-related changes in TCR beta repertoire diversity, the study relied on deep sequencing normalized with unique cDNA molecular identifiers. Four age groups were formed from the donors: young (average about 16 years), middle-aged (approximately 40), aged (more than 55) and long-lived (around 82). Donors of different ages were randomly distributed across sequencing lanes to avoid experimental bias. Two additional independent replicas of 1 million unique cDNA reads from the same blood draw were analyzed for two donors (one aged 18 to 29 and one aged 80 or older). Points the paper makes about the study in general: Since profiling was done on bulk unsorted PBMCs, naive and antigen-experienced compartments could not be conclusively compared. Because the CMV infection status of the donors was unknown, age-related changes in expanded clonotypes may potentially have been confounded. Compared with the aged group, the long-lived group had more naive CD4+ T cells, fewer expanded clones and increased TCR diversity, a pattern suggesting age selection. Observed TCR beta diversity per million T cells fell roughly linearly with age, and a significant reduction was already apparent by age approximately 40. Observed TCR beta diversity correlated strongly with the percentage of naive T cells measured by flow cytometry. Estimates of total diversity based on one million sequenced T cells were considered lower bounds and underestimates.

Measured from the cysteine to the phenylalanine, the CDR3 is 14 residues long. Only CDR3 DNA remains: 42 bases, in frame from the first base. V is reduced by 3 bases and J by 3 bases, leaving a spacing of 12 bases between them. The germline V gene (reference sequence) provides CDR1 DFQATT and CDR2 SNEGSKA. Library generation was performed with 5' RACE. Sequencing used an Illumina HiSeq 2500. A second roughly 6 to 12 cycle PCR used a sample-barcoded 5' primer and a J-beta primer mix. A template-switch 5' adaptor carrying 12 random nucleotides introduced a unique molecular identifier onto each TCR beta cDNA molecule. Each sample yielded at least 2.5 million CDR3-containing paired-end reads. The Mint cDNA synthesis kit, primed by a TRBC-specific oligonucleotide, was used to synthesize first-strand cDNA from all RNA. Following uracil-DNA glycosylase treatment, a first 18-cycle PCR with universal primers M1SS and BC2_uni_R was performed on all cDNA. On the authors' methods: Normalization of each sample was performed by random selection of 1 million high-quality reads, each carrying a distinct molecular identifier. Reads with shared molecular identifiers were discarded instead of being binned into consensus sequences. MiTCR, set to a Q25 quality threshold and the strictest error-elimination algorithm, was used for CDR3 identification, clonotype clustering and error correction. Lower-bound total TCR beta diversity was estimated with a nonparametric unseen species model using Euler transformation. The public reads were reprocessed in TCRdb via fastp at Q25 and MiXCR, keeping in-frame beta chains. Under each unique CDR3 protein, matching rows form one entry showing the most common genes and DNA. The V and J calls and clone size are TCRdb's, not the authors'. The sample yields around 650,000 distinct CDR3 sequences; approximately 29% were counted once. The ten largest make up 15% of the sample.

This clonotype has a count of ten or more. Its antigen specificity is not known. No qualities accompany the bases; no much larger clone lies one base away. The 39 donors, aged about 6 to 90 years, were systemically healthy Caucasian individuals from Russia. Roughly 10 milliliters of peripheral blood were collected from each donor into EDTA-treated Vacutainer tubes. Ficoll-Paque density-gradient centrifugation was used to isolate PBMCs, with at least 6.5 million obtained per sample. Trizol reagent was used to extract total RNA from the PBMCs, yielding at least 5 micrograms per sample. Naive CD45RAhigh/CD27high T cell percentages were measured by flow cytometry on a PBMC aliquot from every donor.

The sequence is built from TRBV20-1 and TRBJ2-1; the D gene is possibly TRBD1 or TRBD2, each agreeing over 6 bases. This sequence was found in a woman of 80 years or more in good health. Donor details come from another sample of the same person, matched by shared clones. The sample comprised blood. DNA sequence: TGCAGTGCTAGGTTCGGGGGCCTCTACAATGAGCAGTTCTTC. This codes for CSARFGGLYNEQFF.